The 30 T cell receptor beta chains below were found in one sample sequenced in a study of shared clonotypes between healthy human individuals. TCRdb's copy holds only in-frame clones and misses some; the assay was immunoSEQ multiplex PCR. The sample contains some 660,000 clones, around 78% of which appear only once. Sequencing was performed on memory CD4+ T cells sorted from blood. As to subset: CD45RA-negative fraction. The receptors derive from a woman aged 25-40 years in good health.

The sample holds many counts of this clone. The chain combines TRBV27 with TRBJ2-7; either TRBD1 or TRBD2 may fit D (6 bases each). Trimming shortened V by 10 bases and J by 9 bases, and 16 bases separated the two germline ends. The V gene's germline CDR1 is MNHEY and CDR2 SMNVEV (reference sequence). The CDR3 is 11 residues long. CDR3: CATSWGAGQYF. The DNA for the CDR3 is TGTGCCACTTCTTGGGGGGCGGGGCAGTACTTC.

The chain has TRBV7-8 and TRBJ2-1, with 8 positions matching TRBD2. Germline CDR1 is SGHVS and CDR2 is FQNEAQ. This CDR3 is 17 amino acids long. V lost 2 bases to trimming and J lost 10 bases; unmatched junction nucleotides: 16. The CDR3 reads CASSLSVAGGPPSEQFF. The CDR3 DNA sequence: TGTGCCAGCAGCTTATCTGTCGCGGGAGGCCCCCCGTCGGAGCAGTTCTTC.

V and J are TRBV28 and TRBJ2-7, with TRBD2 matching over 11 bases. CDR3 length: 14 residues. Germline V gene sequence: CDR1 MDHEN, CDR2 SYDVKM. After removal of 3 bases from V and 8 bases from J, the junction contained 6 bases not matched to a gene. The CDR3 nucleotides read TGTGCCAGCAGTTTTCGGATAGCGGGAGGGAAGCAGTACTTC. Its protein product is CASSFRIAGGKQYF.

The chain carries TRBV7-9 and TRBJ2-6, with TRBD1 matching over 7 bases. V lost 1 base and J lost 3; bases outside the gene matches: 3. This CDR3 comprises 16 residues. In germline, CDR1 is SEHNR, CDR2 FQNEAQ (reference sequence). CDR3 loop: CASSLVRTGGANVLTF. The CDR3 region has the DNA TGTGCCAGCAGCTTAGTCCGGACAGGTGGGGCCAACGTCCTGACTTTC.

The chain employs TRBV9 and TRBJ2-7, with 8 bases fitting TRBD1. The V segment lost 0 bases and the J segment 2 bases; nucleotides outside the gene matches: 4. The CDR3 is made up of 15 amino acids. The V gene's germline CDR1 is SGDLS and CDR2 YYNGEE. The CDR3 DNA follows: TGTGCCAGCAGCGTAGATGGGACAGGACCCTACGAGCAGTACTTC. Encoded protein: CASSVDGTGPYEQYF.

The genes are TRBV10-2 and TRBJ2-2; 8 bases agree with TRBD2. J gave up 1 base and V 10 bases, and 5 bases lay outside the gene matches. CDR1 is WSHSY and CDR2 is SAAADI in the germline V gene. The length of the CDR3 is 14 residues. The CDR3 loop is CATREGGNTGELFF. In DNA, the CDR3 is TGCGCCACCCGGGAGGGAGGGAACACCGGGGAGCTGTTTTTT.

The J gene is TRBJ1-1, the V gene TRBV27, with 9 positions matching TRBD1. Germline values: CDR1 MNHEY, CDR2 SMNVEV (reference sequence). Germline trimming cut 5 bases from V and 4 bases from J; bases unmatched to any gene: 8. The CDR3 loop spans 15 amino acids. DNA of the CDR3: TGTGCCAGCAGTATAAACGGACAGGGGCGCACTGAAGCTTTCTTT. Protein product: CASSINGQGRTEAFF.

The table lists this clone with a few counts. Other nucleotide sequences in the sample specify the same CDR3. J is TRBJ2-7 and V is TRBV5-1, with 10 bases lining up with TRBD1. The V gene's germline CDR1 is SGHRS and CDR2 YFSETQ. This CDR3 is 15 amino acids long. V was clipped by 4 bases and J by 4 bases; unmatched bases: 8. CDR3 sequence: CASSDRTGGLYEQYF. The CDR3 coding sequence is TGCGCCAGCAGCGACCGGACAGGGGGGTTGTACGAGCAGTACTTC.

The gene calls are TRBV11-2 and TRBJ2-3, with D perhaps being TRBD1 or TRBD2 (5 bases each). The V gene lost 5 bases and the J gene lost 2 bases, with 14 bases spanning the gap. CDR3 length: 15 amino acids. The germline gives CDR1 SGHAT, CDR2 FQNNGV. The CDR3 loop reads CASSLRGRPTDTQYF. CDR3 DNA: TGTGCCAGCAGCCTTCGGGGACGCCCCACAGATACGCAGTATTTT.

The chain employs TRBV6-5 and TRBJ2-5; 7 bases align to TRBD1. The DNA matches TRBJ2-7 better at its end, which makes the J call doubtful. The CDR3 is made up of 13 amino acids. The germline gives CDR1 MNHEY, CDR2 SVGAGI. The CDR3 protein is CASSESGQPEQYF. The CDR3, as DNA: TGTGCCAGCAGTGAGTCGGGACAGCCCGAGCAGTACTTC.

The chain couples TRBV7-2 to TRBJ1-4; 7 bases fit TRBD1. Germline CDR1 and CDR2: SGHTA and FQGNSA. This CDR3 spans 15 amino acids. With V trimmed by 0 bases and J by 8 bases, 6 bases remained unmatched. This CDR3 is CASSLAGTVPEKLFF. In DNA, the CDR3 is TGTGCCAGCAGCTTAGCCGGGACAGTGCCCGAAAAACTGTTTTTT. Combining the CDR3 with reference TRBV7-2 and TRBJ1-4 gives the whole variable domain GAGVSQSPSNKVTEKGKDVELRCDPISGHTALYWYRQSLGQGLEFLIYFQGNSAPDKSGLPSDRFSAERTGGSVSTLTIQRTQQEDSAVYLCASSLAGTVPEKLFFGSGTQLSVL.

This clone appeared a few times. The J gene is TRBJ2-7, the V gene TRBV9, with D possibly matching TRBD1 (6 bases). From germline, CDR1 is SGDLS and CDR2 YYNGEE. Trimming took 10 bases from V and 2 from J, leaving 22 bases between them. This CDR3 has 15 amino acids. CDR3 nucleotides: TGTGCCTCCGCGAGGGGGTGGGATACGGCCTACGAGCAGTACTTC. Translating it yields CASARGWDTAYEQYF.

This chain uses TRBV7-6 with TRBJ2-3; the match to TRBD1 covers 8 bases. Germline V CDR1 and CDR2: SGHVS, FNYEAQ. The trim removed 8 bases at V and 4 bases at J, leaving 5 bases unmatched. The CDR3 is made up of 13 amino acids. The CDR3 loop reads CASRGQGSDTQYF. The CDR3 region has the DNA TGTGCCAGCCGCGGACAGGGATCAGATACGCAGTATTTT.

This clone was observed a handful of times. J is TRBJ2-3 and V is TRBV10-3; no firm D call. Trimming left V 0 bases short and J 6 bases short, with 10 bases between. The CDR3 runs to 14 residues. The germline V gene encodes CDR1 ENHRY and CDR2 SYGVKD. The CDR3 nucleotides read TGTGCCATCAGTGAGTCCGACTCCCTGGATACGCAGTATTTT. Protein: CAISESDSLDTQYF.

Worth noting for this clone: Distinct nucleotide sequences in the sample also encode this CDR3. The chain carries TRBV28 and TRBJ2-1; D possibly corresponds to TRBD1 (7 bases). The germline gives CDR1 MDHEN, CDR2 SYDVKM. V gave up 5 bases and J gave up 7 bases, with 15 bases separating them. The CDR3 is made up of 14 amino acids. CDR3: CASSEPTGRNEQFF. CDR3 in DNA: TGTGCCAGCAGTGAACCGACAGGGAGGAATGAGCAGTTCTTC.

This chain joins TRBV18 and TRBJ2-7; D is perhaps TRBD1 (5 bases). Germline V gene lookup returns CDR1 KGHSH and CDR2 LQKENI. This CDR3 is 14 amino acids long. With 0 bases removed from V and 2 bases from J, the gap between germline ends came to 8 bases. The DNA of the CDR3 is TGTGCCAGCTCACCACCGGACAACGCCTACGAGCAGTACTTC. The encoded protein is CASSPPDNAYEQYF.

This rearrangement joins TRBV2 to TRBJ2-1, with 7 bases lining up with TRBD2. J lost 4 bases, V lost 7 bases, and 4 bases had no gene match. Germline V gene sequence: CDR1 SNHLY, CDR2 FYNNEI. CDR3 length: 13 amino acids. The DNA for the CDR3 is TGTGCCAGCAAGGAGCGGGGTTACAATGAGCAGTTCTTC. It translates to CASKERGYNEQFF.

In DNA, the CDR3 is TGTGCCAGCAGAACCACTGAGGGAAGTGGCGGCTACACCTTC. Its translation: CASRTTEGSGGYTF. The chain carries TRBV7-9 and TRBJ1-2; D gene uncertain. V was shortened by 6 bases and J by 8 bases, with 19 bases between the two germline ends. Germline CDR1 SEHNR, CDR2 FQNEAQ (reference sequence). This CDR3 spans 14 amino acids. Full variable domain (rest looked up from reference TRBV7-9 and TRBJ1-2): DTGVSQNPRHKITKRGQNVTFRCDPISEHNRLYWYRQTLGQGPEFLTYFQNEAQLEKSRLLSDRFSAERPKGSFSTLEIQRTEQGDSAMYLCASRTTEGSGGYTFGSGTRLTVV.

V and J are TRBV15 and TRBJ1-5, with a weak D call TRBD1 (5 bases). V shed 5 bases and J shed 5 bases, with 13 bases lying between them. CDR1 is LNHNV and CDR2 is YYDKDF in the germline V gene (reference sequence). The CDR3 is 14 amino acids. This CDR3 reads CATSSQGSHQPQHF. The DNA of the CDR3 is TGTGCCACCAGCTCTCAGGGTAGTCATCAGCCCCAGCATTTT.

The chain has TRBV21-1 and TRBJ1-4. TRBV21-1 is an annotated pseudogene. This CDR3 is 15 amino acids long. The CDR3 is CATKPRGDGNEKLFF. CDR3 nucleotide sequence: TGTGCCACCAAGCCCCGGGGGGACGGGAATGAAAAACTGTTTTTT.

This chain uses TRBV28 with TRBJ1-2; a possible D gene is TRBD1 (5 bases). Germline loops: CDR1 MDHEN, CDR2 SYDVKM. CDR3 length: 14 residues. The V end lost 4 bases, the J end lost 2 bases, and 11 bases lay between the germline ends. CDR3 nucleotides: TGTGCCAGCAGTTGGGACCTGGGAAACTATGGCTACACCTTC. Translated: CASSWDLGNYGYTF.

The V gene is TRBV5-5, the J gene TRBJ2-5; D gene unclear. The CDR3 runs 14 residues. V lost 3 bases and J lost 5, with 14 bases in between. The germline V gene encodes CDR1 SGHKS and CDR2 YYEKEE (reference sequence). The CDR3 is CASSSLRRVETQYF. The CDR3 DNA reads TGTGCCAGCAGCTCTTTGAGGCGAGTGGAGACCCAGTACTTC.

The gene calls are TRBV13 and TRBJ2-5, with 8 bases matching TRBD2. The CDR3 runs 18 residues. The germline V gene encodes CDR1 PRHDT and CDR2 FYEKMQ (reference sequence). V dropped 5 bases and J dropped 3; count of bases not matched to a gene: 17. CDR3 coding DNA: TGTGCCAGCAGCCCTTCGGGAGGGCCGTTGTATTCGAAAGAGACCCAGTACTTC. Protein product: CASSPSGGPLYSKETQYF.

This chain uses TRBV19 with TRBJ2-5, with 10 bases aligning to TRBD2. Germline CDR1 is LNHDA and CDR2 is SQIVND (reference sequence). The J segment lost 4 bases and the V segment lost 3 bases, leaving 5 bases of the junction unmatched. The CDR3 runs to 15 residues. In DNA form, the CDR3 reads TGTGCCAGTAGTATGGGGACTAGCGAGGGAGAGACCCAGTACTTC. Amino acids: CASSMGTSEGETQYF. The full variable domain, completed using reference TRBV19 and TRBJ2-5, is DGGITQSPKYLFRKEGQNVTLSCEQNLNHDAMYWYRQDPGQGLRLIYYSQIVNDFQKGDIAEGYSVSREKKESFPLTVTSAQKNPTAFYLCASSMGTSEGETQYFGPGTRLLVL.

This clone was recorded at least ten times. V and J are TRBV6-1 and TRBJ1-1, with 8 bases identical to TRBD1. CDR1 is MNHNS, CDR2 SASEGT, per germline. The CDR3 runs to 13 residues. The trim removed 8 bases at V and 1 base at J, leaving 3 bases unmatched. CDR3 in DNA: TGTGCCAGCCTGGGACAGGCGAACACTGAAGCTTTCTTT. This codes for CASLGQANTEAFF.

This chain uses TRBV29-1 with TRBJ2-1, with D possibly TRBD2 on 6 matching bases. CDR1 SQVTM and CDR2 ANQGSEA come from the germline V gene. The CDR3 is 14 residues long. Trimming stripped 5 bases from V and 10 bases from J, with 21 bases between. The CDR3 protein is CSVQRGWGGVEQFF. CDR3 DNA sequence: TGCAGCGTTCAAAGGGGCTGGGGCGGGGTGGAGCAGTTCTTC.

The chain employs TRBV4-1 and TRBJ2-3; no firm D call. In germline, CDR1 is MGHRA, CDR2 YSYEKL. Trimming stripped 0 bases from V and 2 bases from J, with 3 bases between. The length of the CDR3 is 13 residues. CDR3 sequence: CASSQETTDTQYF. The CDR3 region has the DNA TGCGCCAGCAGCCAAGAAACCACAGATACGCAGTATTTT.

CDR3 region: CASSSISASGNFETQYF. CDR3 DNA sequence: TGTGCCAGCAGCTCCATATCGGCTAGCGGGAACTTTGAGACCCAGTACTTC. The chain joins TRBV7-9 to TRBJ2-5, with 9 bases aligning to TRBD2. The CDR3 spans 17 residues. Trimming cost V 4 bases and J 5 bases; bases outside gene matches: 14. CDR1 SEHNR and CDR2 FQNEAQ come from the germline V gene (reference sequence).

This chain connects TRBV7-8 to TRBJ1-5; D remains ambiguous. The CDR3 runs 15 residues. V lost 1 base to trimming and J lost 8 bases, with 15 bases between them. The germline CDR1 and CDR2 sequences are SGHVS and FQNEAQ. For the CDR3, the DNA is TGTGCCAGCAGCTTAGAAAGGGTGCCGATCAAGCCCCAGCATTTT. This sequence encodes CASSLERVPIKPQHF.

Of note for this clone: In the same sample, other DNA sequences code for this CDR3. The chain carries TRBV28 and TRBJ2-7; TRBD2 matches at 7 bases. Germline assignment: CDR1 MDHEN and CDR2 SYDVKM. The length of the CDR3 is 14 residues. With 3 bases clipped from V and 4 bases from J, the junction kept 6 bases outside the gene matches. CDR3 region: CASSLGGRAYEQYF. The CDR3 DNA sequence: TGTGCCAGCAGTTTGGGGGGGAGGGCATACGAGCAGTACTTC.